This T cell receptor (beta chain) appears in the sequencing data of a study of OX40 agonist ivuxolimab in advanced cancers. Study overall: Two patients with cutaneous melanoma and one with hepatocellular carcinoma, three in total, showed partial responses.

Clones were read by immunoSEQ multiplex PCR, and TCRdb kept only the in-frame ones, dropping some. The table shows some 70,000 clones, with 75% to 85% occurring only once. The CDR3 is 14 amino acids. V shed 1 base and J shed 0 bases, with 7 bases lying between them. Per germline, CDR1 SEHNR and CDR2 FQNEAQ (reference sequence). The V and J genes are TRBV7-9 and TRBJ2-7; no definite D call. Sequenced here: CD4+ or CD8+ T cells sorted from blood, sampled in a trial of the OX40 agonist ivuxolimab. The clonotype originates from an adult with an advanced solid tumor such as melanoma, head and neck, liver or kidney cancer. CDR3 in amino acids: CASSLGRISYEQYF. The CDR3 DNA reads as TGTGCCAGCAGCTTAGGGCGGATCTCCTACGAGCAGTACTTC.